This record looks at one T cell receptor (beta chain) sequence and its context. This record belongs to a study of radiation and T cells in renal cell carcinoma. About the research overall: Nephrectomy followed 15 Gy stereotactic body radiation by 4 weeks.

The length of the CDR3 is 16 residues. CDR1 is KGHSH, CDR2 LQKENI, per germline. V shed 6 bases, J shed 6 bases, and the junction held 9 bases outside the gene matches. Some clones are missing from TCRdb's copy, which holds only in-frame ones; the method was immunoSEQ multiplex PCR. The data show roughly 78,000 clones, around 80% seen once. Time point of the sample: blood 2 weeks post-SBRT. Treatment given: 15 Gy SBRT to primary tumor, nephrectomy 4 weeks later. This renal cell carcinoma was of the clear cell type. The source material was blood, sampled from a patient whose treatment included radiotherapy and nephrectomy. The clonotype comes from a man between 60 and 70 years old with renal cell carcinoma. The V gene is TRBV18, the J gene TRBJ2-1; 12 nucleotides agree with TRBD1. CDR3 bases: TGTGCCAGCTCCCTGCTTGGGACAGGGGGCCCCAATGAGCAGTTCTTC. Translating it yields CASSLLGTGGPNEQFF.